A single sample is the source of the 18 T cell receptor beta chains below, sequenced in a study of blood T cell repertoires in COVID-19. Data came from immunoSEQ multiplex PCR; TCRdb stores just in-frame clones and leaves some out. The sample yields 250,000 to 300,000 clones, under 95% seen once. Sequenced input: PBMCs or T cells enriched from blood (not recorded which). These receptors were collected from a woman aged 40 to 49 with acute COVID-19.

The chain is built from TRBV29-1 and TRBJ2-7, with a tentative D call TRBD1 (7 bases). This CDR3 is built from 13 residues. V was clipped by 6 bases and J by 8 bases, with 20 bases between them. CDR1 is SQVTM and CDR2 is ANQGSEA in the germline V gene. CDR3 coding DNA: TGCAGCGTCGCCAGGGGGGCGGTGGGACAGCAGTACTTC. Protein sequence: CSVARGAVGQQYF.

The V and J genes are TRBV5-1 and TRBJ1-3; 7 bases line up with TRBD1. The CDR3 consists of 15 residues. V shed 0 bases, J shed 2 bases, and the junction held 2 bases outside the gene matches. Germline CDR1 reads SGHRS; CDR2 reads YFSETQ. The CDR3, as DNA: TGCGCCAGCAGCTTGGAGGGGGCTACTGGAAACACCATATATTTT. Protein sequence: CASSLEGATGNTIYF.

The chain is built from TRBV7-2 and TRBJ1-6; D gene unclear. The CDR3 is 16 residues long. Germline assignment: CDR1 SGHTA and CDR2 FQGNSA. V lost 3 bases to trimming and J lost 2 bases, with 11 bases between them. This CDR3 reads CASSFEEGAYNSPLHF. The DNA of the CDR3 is TGTGCCAGCAGCTTCGAGGAAGGCGCCTATAATTCACCCCTCCACTTT.

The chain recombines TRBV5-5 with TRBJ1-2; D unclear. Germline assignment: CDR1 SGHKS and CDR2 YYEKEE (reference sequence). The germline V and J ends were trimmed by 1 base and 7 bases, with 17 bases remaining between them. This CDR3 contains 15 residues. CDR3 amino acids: CASSLTEKYGGGYTF. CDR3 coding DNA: TGTGCCAGCAGCTTGACAGAGAAGTACGGTGGTGGCTACACCTTC.

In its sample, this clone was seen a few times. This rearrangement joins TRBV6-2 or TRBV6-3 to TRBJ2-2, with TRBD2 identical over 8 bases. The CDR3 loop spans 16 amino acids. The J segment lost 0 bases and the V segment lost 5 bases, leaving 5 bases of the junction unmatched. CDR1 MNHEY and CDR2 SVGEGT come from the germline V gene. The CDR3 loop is CASSLGAGANTGELFF. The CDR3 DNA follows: TGTGCCAGCAGTCTAGGAGCGGGGGCGAACACCGGGGAGCTGTTTTTT.

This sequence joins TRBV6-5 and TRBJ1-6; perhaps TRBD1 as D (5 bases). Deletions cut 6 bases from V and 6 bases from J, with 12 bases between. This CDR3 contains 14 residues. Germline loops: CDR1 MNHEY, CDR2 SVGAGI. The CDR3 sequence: CASRPVGGNSPLHF. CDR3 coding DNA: TGTGCCAGCAGACCCGTCGGGGGTAATTCACCCCTCCACTTT.

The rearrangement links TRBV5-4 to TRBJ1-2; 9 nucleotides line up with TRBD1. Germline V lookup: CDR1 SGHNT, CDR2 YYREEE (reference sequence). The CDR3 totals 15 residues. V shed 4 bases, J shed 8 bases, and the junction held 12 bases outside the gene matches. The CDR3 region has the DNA TGTGCCAGCAGCCCCCGGGACAGGGTTTCAAACGGCTACACCTTC. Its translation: CASSPRDRVSNGYTF.

This CDR3 is CASSSGTSGGYNEQFF. The DNA for the CDR3 is TGTGCCAGCAGTTCTGGGACTAGCGGGGGGTACAATGAGCAGTTCTTC. The genes are TRBV28 and TRBJ2-1, with TRBD2 matching over 15 bases. The CDR3 sequence is 16 residues long. V dropped 4 bases and J dropped 4; count of bases not matched to a gene: 2. CDR1 MDHEN and CDR2 SYDVKM come from the germline V gene.

The CDR3 loop is CASSPFSNQPQHF. CDR3 coding DNA: TGTGCCAGCAGCCCTTTTAGCAATCAGCCCCAGCATTTT. The genes are TRBV7-8 and TRBJ1-5; D not certain. Germline loops: CDR1 SGHVS, CDR2 FQNEAQ. This CDR3 region has 13 residues. Between the trimmed V and J ends, which lost 5 bases and 0 bases, there was a span of 5 bases.

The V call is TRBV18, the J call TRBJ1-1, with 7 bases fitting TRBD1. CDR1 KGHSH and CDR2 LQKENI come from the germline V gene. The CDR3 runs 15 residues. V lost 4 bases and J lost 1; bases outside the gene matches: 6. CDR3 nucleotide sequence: TGTGCCAGCTCACACCCGGACAGGTGGAACACTGAAGCTTTCTTT. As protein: CASSHPDRWNTEAFF.

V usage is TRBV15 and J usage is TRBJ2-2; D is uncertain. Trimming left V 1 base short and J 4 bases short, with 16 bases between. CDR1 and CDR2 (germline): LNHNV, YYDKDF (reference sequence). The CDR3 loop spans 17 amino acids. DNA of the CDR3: TGTGCCACCAGCAGAGCCTGGTACAGAACTTTCACCGGGGAGCTGTTTTTT. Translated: CATSRAWYRTFTGELFF. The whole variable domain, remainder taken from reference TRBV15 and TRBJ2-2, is DAMVIQNPRYQVTQFGKPVTLSCSQTLNHNVMYWYQQKSSQAPKLLFHYYDKDFNNEADTPDNFQSRRPNTSFCFLDIRSPGLGDTAMYLCATSRAWYRTFTGELFFGEGSRLTVL.

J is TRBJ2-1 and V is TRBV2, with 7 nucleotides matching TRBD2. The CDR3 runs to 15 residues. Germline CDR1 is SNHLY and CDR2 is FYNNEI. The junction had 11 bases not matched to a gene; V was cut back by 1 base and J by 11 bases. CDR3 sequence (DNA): TGTGCCAGCAGTGAAGAGGTGGCGGGAGCCGTGAAGCAGTTCTTC. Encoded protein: CASSEEVAGAVKQFF. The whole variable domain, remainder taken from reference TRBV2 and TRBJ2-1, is EPEVTQTPSHQVTQMGQEVILRCVPISNHLYFYWYRQILGQKVEFLVSFYNNEISEKSEIFDDQFSVERPDGSNFTLKIRSTKLEDSAMYFCASSEEVAGAVKQFFGPGTRLTVL.

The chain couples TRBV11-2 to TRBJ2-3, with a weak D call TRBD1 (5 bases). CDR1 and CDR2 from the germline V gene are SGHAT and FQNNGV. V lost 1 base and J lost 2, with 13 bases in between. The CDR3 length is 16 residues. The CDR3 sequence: CASSLGSAGITDTQYF. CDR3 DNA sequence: TGTGCCAGCAGCTTAGGATCGGCAGGGATCACAGATACGCAGTATTTT.

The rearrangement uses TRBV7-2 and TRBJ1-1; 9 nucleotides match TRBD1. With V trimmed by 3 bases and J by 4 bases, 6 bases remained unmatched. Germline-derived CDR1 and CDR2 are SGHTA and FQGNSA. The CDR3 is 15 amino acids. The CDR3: CASSFDRGAGTEAFF. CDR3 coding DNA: TGTGCCAGCAGCTTTGACAGGGGGGCGGGCACTGAAGCTTTCTTT.

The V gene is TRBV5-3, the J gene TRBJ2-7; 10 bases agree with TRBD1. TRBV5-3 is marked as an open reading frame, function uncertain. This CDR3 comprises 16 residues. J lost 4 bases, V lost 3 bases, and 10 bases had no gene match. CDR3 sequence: CARSSGQGGGRYEQYF. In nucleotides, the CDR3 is TGTGCCAGAAGCTCCGGACAGGGGGGCGGGAGGTACGAGCAGTACTTC.

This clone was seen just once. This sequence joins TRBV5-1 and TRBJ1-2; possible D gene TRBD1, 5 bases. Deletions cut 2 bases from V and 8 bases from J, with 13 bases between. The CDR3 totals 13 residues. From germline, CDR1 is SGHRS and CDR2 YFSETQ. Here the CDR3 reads CASSFWQGTGYTF. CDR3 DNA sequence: TGCGCCAGCAGCTTCTGGCAGGGAACCGGCTACACCTTC.

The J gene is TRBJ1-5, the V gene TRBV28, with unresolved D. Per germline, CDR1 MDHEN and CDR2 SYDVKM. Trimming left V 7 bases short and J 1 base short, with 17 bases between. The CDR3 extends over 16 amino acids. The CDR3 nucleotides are TGTGCCAGCATCCGTAAGGGAGGTATAAGCAATCAGCCCCAGCATTTT. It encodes CASIRKGGISNQPQHF.

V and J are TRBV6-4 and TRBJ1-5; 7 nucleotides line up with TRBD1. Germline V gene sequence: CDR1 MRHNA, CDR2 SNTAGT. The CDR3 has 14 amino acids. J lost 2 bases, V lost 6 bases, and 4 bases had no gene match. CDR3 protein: CASRPGQRNQPQHF. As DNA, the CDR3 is TGTGCCAGCAGACCGGGACAGCGCAATCAGCCCCAGCATTTT.